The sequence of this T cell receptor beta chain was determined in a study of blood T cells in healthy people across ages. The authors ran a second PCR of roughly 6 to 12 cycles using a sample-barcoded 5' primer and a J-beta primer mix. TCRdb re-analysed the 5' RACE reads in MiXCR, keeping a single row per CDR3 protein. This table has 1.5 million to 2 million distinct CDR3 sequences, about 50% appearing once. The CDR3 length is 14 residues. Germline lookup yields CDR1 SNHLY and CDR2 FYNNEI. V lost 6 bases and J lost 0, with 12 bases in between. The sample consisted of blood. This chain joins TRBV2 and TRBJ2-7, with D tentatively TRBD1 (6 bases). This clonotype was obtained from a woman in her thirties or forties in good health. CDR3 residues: CASSGDTDSYEQYF. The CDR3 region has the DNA TGTGCCAGCAGCGGGGACACTGACTCCTACGAGCAGTACTTC.